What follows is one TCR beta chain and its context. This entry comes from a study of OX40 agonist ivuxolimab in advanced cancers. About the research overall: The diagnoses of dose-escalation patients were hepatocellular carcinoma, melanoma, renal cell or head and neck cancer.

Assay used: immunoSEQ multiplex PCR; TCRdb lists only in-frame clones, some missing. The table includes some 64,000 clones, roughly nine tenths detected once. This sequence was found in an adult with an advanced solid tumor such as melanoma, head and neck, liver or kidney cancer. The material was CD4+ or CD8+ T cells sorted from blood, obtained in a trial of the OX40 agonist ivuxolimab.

This chain's CDR3 is CAWSTAGYLEKLFF. The CDR3 DNA reads as TGTGCCTGGAGTACAGCAGGATACCTTGAAAAACTGTTTTTT. This chain links TRBV30 with TRBJ1-4; D remains unclear. From germline, CDR1 is GTSNPN and CDR2 SVGIG (reference sequence). CDR3 length: 14 residues. V shed 2 bases and J shed 7 bases, with 14 bases lying between them.